These T cell receptor beta chains were read from a single sample in a study of neurological immune-mediated disorders. Via MiXCR, TCRdb re-called the 5' RACE reads, giving one row per CDR3 protein. The table lists more than 100,000 distinct CDR3 sequences, 11% of them singletons. Sequencing input: PBMCs. Receptor source: a female donor with HTLV-1-associated myelopathy (HAM/TSP). Both conserved end residues are part of each CDR3. D genes are given only for firm matches. Size tells how often a clone was seen (once, few, many) or the class of an expanded clone, and some rows leave it out.

J | V | length | D | size | DNA | CDR3
TRBJ2-1 | TRBV25-1 | 14 | TRBD2 | many | TGTGCCAGCAGCGAATGGGGAGGGAAAAATGAGCAGTTCTTC | CASSEWGGKNEQFF
TRBJ1-1 | TRBV3-1 | 15 | TRBD1 | many | TGTGCCAGCAGGGACAGGGGGCGAGGGAACACTGAAGCTTTCTTT | CASRDRGRGNTEAFF
TRBJ2-1 | TRBV7-2 | 15 | - | many | TGTGCCAGCAGTCCCGACTGGAGCTCCTACAATGAGCAGTTCTTC | CASSPDWSSYNEQFF
TRBJ1-2 | TRBV5-1 | 17 | TRBD1 | many | TGCGCCAGCAGCATCGGGGACAGGACCTTTCCTTCCTATGGCTACACCTTC | CASSIGDRTFPSYGYTF
TRBJ2-2 | TRBV5-1 | 15 | TRBD1 | few | TGCGCCAGCAGCTTGGGGGACAGGGACACCGGGGAGCTGTTTTTT | CASSLGDRDTGELFF
TRBJ2-1 | TRBV20-1 | 15 | - | many | TGCAGTGCAAGGAAACGGGGGAGCTCCTACAATGAGCAGTTCTTC | CSARKRGSSYNEQFF
TRBJ1-1 | TRBV29-1 | 13 | - | many | TGCAGCGTTATCGGGCAAGCGTACACTGAAGCTTTCTTT | CSVIGQAYTEAFF
TRBJ2-3 | TRBV9 | 15 | - | few | TGTGCCAGCAGCGCGGCGCGGGGCAGCACAGATACGCAGTATTTT | CASSAARGSTDTQYF
TRBJ2-6 | TRBV6-5 | 13 | - | many | TGTGCCAGCAGTTACACCGGGGCCAACGTCCTGACTTTC | CASSYTGANVLTF
TRBJ2-7 | TRBV5-1 | 14 | - | many | TGCGCCAGCAGCCGACAAACAGGAGACTACGAGCAGTACTTC | CASSRQTGDYEQYF
TRBJ2-3 | TRBV15 | 13 | - | - | TGTGCTACCAGCAGACAGAGCACAGATACGCAGTATTTT | CATSRQSTDTQYF
TRBJ2-1 | TRBV9 | 16 | TRBD2 | many | TGTGCCAGCAGCGTATCGGGACTAGCGGGGTACAATGAGCAGTTCTTC | CASSVSGLAGYNEQFF
TRBJ2-1 | TRBV5-1 | 16 | - | many | TGCGCCAGCAGCTTGAGCGAGGGGGGCGCTAACAATGAGCAGTTCTTC | CASSLSEGGANNEQFF
TRBJ2-7 | TRBV5-6 | 16 | - | many | TGTGCCAGCAGCCCGGCGGGGCAGGGGCAAGGATACGAGCAGTACTTC | CASSPAGQGQGYEQYF
TRBJ2-3 | TRBV5-1 | 15 | - | few | TGCGCCAGCAGGCCCCAAACCTCGGGGGCATATACGCAGTATTTT | CASRPQTSGAYTQYF
TRBJ2-7 | TRBV12-3/TRBV12-4 | 13 | - | many | TGTGCCAGCAGTTTCGGCAGCTCCTACGAGCAGTACTTC | CASSFGSSYEQYF
TRBJ2-2 | TRBV27 | 15 | - | many | TGTGCCAGCAGCACGGACCGAGAAGGGACCGGGGAGCTGTTTTTT | CASSTDREGTGELFF
TRBJ2-1 | TRBV5-1 | 15 | - | many | TGCGCCAGCAGCTTGGGCGGGACAAATTTCAATGAGCAGTTCTTC | CASSLGGTNFNEQFF
TRBJ1-6 | TRBV12-3/TRBV12-4 | 14 | - | many | TGTGCCAGCATCGAGACAGGCCGGGGTTCACCCCTCCACTTT | CASIETGRGSPLHF
TRBJ1-1 | TRBV20-1 | 14 | TRBD1 | - | TGCTGTGCTAAAGATCAGGGGGCGGGAACTGAGGCTTTCTTT | CCAKDQGAGTEAFF
TRBJ2-3 | TRBV20-1 | 12 | - | many | TGCAGTGGTCGAGGGGAAGCAGATACGCAGTATTTT | CSGRGEADTQYF
TRBJ2-2 | TRBV24-1 | 16 | - | - | TGTGCCACCAGTGGGCCCACGGGAATAAGCACCGGGGAGCTGTTTTTT | CATSGPTGISTGELFF
TRBJ2-7 | TRBV7-2 | 13 | - | many | TGTGCCAGTGAGGGGGGGGACAGTTACGAGCAGTACTTC | CASEGGDSYEQYF
TRBJ1-5 | TRBV27 | 17 | - | many | TGTGCCAGCAGTTTAAAGGCTTTCGGCCCCCCGTGGCAGCCCCAGCATTTT | CASSLKAFGPPWQPQHF
TRBJ2-7 | TRBV4-1 | 14 | - | many | TGCGCCAGCAGCCTAGCGGAGGGGCCTTACGAGCAGTACTTC | CASSLAEGPYEQYF
TRBJ2-3 | TRBV20-1 | 14 | TRBD2 | many | TGCAGTGCTCCTTATAGCGGGGGGGCAGGCACGCAGTATTTT | CSAPYSGGAGTQYF
TRBJ2-6 | TRBV5-1 | 20 | TRBD1 | many | TGCGCCAGCAGCTATCGGCCGGGGACGGGACAGGCCTCTGGGGCCAACGTCCTGACTTTC | CASSYRPGTGQASGANVLTF
TRBJ2-2 | TRBV15 | 18 | - | - | TGTGCCACCAGCAGATACAGGGCTTCGACCTTGAACACCGGGGAGCTGTTTTTT | CATSRYRASTLNTGELFF
TRBJ1-2 | TRBV7-9 | 15 | - | few | TGTGCCAGCAGCTTAGCAGGCTCAGGGCTAAATGGCTACACCTTC | CASSLAGSGLNGYTF
TRBJ2-7 | TRBV20-1 | 14 | TRBD1 | many | TGCAGTGCTAGCCCCACCGGGACAGGGGACGAGCAGTACTTC | CSASPTGTGDEQYF
TRBJ2-3 | TRBV5-1 | 14 | TRBD1 | few | TGCGCCAGCAGCGCGGACAGGGCAACAGATACGCAGTATTTT | CASSADRATDTQYF
TRBJ1-1 | TRBV5-1 | 14 | - | - | TGCGCCAGCAGCTTGCGAGGGCAGGGCACTGAAGCTTTCTTT | CASSLRGQGTEAFF
TRBJ2-5 | TRBV7-2 | 16 | TRBD2 | many | TGTGCCAGTCTGCGGGGTAGCGGGGGGGAACAAGAGACCCAGTACTTC | CASLRGSGGEQETQYF
TRBJ2-7 | TRBV5-1 | 14 | - | many | TGCGCCAGCAGCCCAGCAAACAGGGTACACGAGCAGTACTTC | CASSPANRVHEQYF
TRBJ2-1 | TRBV12-3/TRBV12-4 | 11 | - | many | TGTGCCACCCAGGAGGGGAATGAGCAGTTCTTC | CATQEGNEQFF
TRBJ1-1 | TRBV5-1 | 14 | TRBD1 | - | TGCGCCAGCAGCGGAGGGGGCTTCGACACTGAAGCTTTCTTT | CASSGGGFDTEAFF
TRBJ2-5 | TRBV6-6 | 15 | TRBD2 | many | TGTGCCAGCAGCCCCCCAGCGGGGGGGCGCGGGACCCAGTACTTC | CASSPPAGGRGTQYF
TRBJ1-2 | TRBV5-1 | 14 | - | many | TGCGCCAGCAGCTTGGCCGTGGGTTCGGGTGGCTACACCTTC | CASSLAVGSGGYTF
TRBJ1-2 | TRBV12-3/TRBV12-4 | 12 | - | many | TGTGCCAGCAGTACACCGGACAGTTTCTACACCTTC | CASSTPDSFYTF
TRBJ2-1 | TRBV4-1 | 13 | - | many | TGCGCCAGCAGCCAAGATGCGTGGAATGAGCAGTTCTTC | CASSQDAWNEQFF